This entry concerns a single TCR beta chain. V gave up 4 bases and J gave up 2 bases, with 9 bases separating them. The CDR3 extends over 15 amino acids. Germline CDR1 LNHDA, CDR2 SQIVND (reference sequence). The protocol was immunoSEQ multiplex PCR, while the TCRdb copy is restricted to in-frame clones and leaves out a portion. Among around 160,000 clones listed, 93% were seen once. The sample is drawn from a study of blood T cell repertoires in COVID-19. The source of this sequence is a woman in her sixties with COVID-19, enrolled during active disease. This chain connects TRBV19 to TRBJ2-6, with D tentatively TRBD1 (6 bases). The sample taken for sequencing was peripheral blood. The CDR3 region has the DNA TGTGCCAGTAGTACTAGGGGGACTGGGGCCAACGTCCTGACTTTC. Protein: CASSTRGTGANVLTF.